This T cell receptor beta chain emerged from a study of T cells in localized non-small cell lung cancer. Whole-study results and caveats: In uninvolved adjacent lung, T cell clonality reached its highest value, exceeding tumor. Prolonged overall survival went with higher T cell density in the blood. Heterogeneity within the tumor remains possible, as just one region underwent sequencing.

TCRdb's copy holds only in-frame clones and misses some; the assay was immunoSEQ multiplex PCR. The sample includes roughly 1,400 clones, roughly 23% of them seen just once. Germline V gene lookup returns CDR1 LNHDA and CDR2 SQIVND (reference sequence). This CDR3 contains 14 residues. The germline V and J ends were trimmed by 0 bases and 0 bases, with 2 bases remaining between them. In this sample, this clone turned up a few times. The antigen remains unidentified. The sequencing used lung tumor tissue, collected before any cancer treatment. The clonotype comes from a male donor aged 60 or older with stage I squamous cell lung carcinoma. The chain is built from TRBV19 and TRBJ2-2; D remains unclear. The CDR3 bases are TGTGCCAGTAGTATAGACCCGAACACCGGGGAGCTGTTTTTT. Amino acid sequence: CASSIDPNTGELFF.